This TCR beta chain comes out of a study of cytomegalovirus exposure and HLA in healthy donors. Findings of the study overall: When the data were analyzed later, several of the most significant clusters appeared to be linked to common viral pathogens.

PCR employed 60 Vbeta and 13 Jbeta primers. TCRdb keeps only in-frame clones here, not all; method: immunoSEQ multiplex PCR. The sample shows over 120,000 clones, about 71% of them seen only once. The germline V gene encodes CDR1 MNHEY and CDR2 SMNVEV (reference sequence). The CDR3 has 14 amino acids. Trimming cost V 5 bases and J 1 base; bases outside gene matches: 3. Comments on this clone: Its antigen is unknown.

This clonotype was obtained from a woman aged 55-70 years in good health and CMV-seropositive. Input material: PBMCs. The chain uses TRBV27 and TRBJ2-7; 9 bases are a match to TRBD1. The CDR3 bases are TGTGCCAGCAGTCTGGGGACAGGGTCCTACGAGCAGTACTTC. This gives the protein CASSLGTGSYEQYF.